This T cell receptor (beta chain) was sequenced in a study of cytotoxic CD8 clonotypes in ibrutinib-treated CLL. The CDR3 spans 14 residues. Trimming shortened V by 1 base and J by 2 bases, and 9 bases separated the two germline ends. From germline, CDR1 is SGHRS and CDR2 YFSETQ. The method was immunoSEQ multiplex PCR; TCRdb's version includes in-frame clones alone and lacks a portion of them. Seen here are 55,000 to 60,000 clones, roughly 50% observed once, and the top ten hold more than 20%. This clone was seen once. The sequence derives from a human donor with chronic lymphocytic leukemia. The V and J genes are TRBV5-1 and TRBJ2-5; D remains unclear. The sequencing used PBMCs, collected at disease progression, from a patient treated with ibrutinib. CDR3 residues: CASSLSGVQETQYF. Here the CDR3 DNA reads TGCGCCAGCAGCTTGTCCGGAGTACAAGAGACCCAGTACTTC.